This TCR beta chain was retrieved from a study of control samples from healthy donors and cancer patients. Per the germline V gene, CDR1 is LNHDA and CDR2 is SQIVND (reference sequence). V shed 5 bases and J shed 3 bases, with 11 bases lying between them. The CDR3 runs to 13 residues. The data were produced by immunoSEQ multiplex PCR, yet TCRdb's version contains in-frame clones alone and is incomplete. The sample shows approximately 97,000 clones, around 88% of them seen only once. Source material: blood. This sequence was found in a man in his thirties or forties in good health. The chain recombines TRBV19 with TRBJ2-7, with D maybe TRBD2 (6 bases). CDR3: CASSPGLSYEQYF. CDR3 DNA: TGTGCCAGTAGTCCGGGACTGAGCTACGAGCAGTACTTC.